These 10 T cell receptor beta chains were all obtained from the same sample, sequenced in a study of metastatic and nonmetastatic thyroid tumors. None of the patients had undergone any treatment ahead of thyroid surgery. With MiXCR, TCRdb reprocessed the PCR reads. The sample carries approximately 84,000 clones, about 15% recorded once. Material: blood. The receptor set was obtained from a female donor with papillary thyroid cancer or a benign thyroid nodule (not recorded which). Some clones in this sample may be carry-over from other donors' samples.

This clone was seen at least ten times. One junction end does not reproduce the germline sequence, and a read error may be involved. This chain connects TRBV7-8 to TRBJ1-2; 7 nucleotides line up with TRBD1. This CDR3 is 13 amino acids long. Germline V gene data show CDR1 as SGHVS and CDR2 as FQNEAQ. For the CDR3, the DNA is TGTGCCAGTCGACAGGGCCCTGCCTTCCCCACACACTTC. It translates to CASRQGPAFPTHF.

Regarding this clone: One base away lies a much larger clone, so this may be a sequencing read error. The chain combines TRBV4-1 with TRBJ2-7, with 7 bases identical to TRBD2. V trimming: 5 bases; J trimming: 2 bases; junction bases outside the gene matches: 6. There are 14 residues in the CDR3. Germline V gene sequence: CDR1 MGHRA, CDR2 YSYEKL. The DNA for the CDR3 is TGCGCCAGCAGCGGAGCGGGGTGGCCCTACGAGCAGTACTTC. Translating gives CASSGAGWPYEQYF.

As to this clone: Mismatch with germline at one junction end may stem from a read error. The genes are TRBV18 and TRBJ2-2, with D perhaps matching TRBD1 (5 bases). Germline V gives CDR1 KGHSH, CDR2 LQKENI. The CDR3 has 15 amino acids. In DNA, the CDR3 is TGTGTCAGCTCGACAGCCCAGGTGAACACCGGGGAGCTGTTTTTT. Residues: CVSSTAQVNTGELFF. The full variable domain, its missing parts supplied by reference TRBV18 and TRBJ2-2, is NAGVMQNPRHLVRRRGQEARLRCSPMKGHSHVYWYRQLPEEGLKFMVYLQKENIIDESGMPKERFSAEFPKEGPSILRIQQVVRGDSAAYFCVSSTAQVNTGELFFGEGSRLTVL.

Note on this clone: At one boundary the junction diverges from the germline segment, which might be a read error. This chain joins TRBV24-1 and TRBJ2-2; TRBD1 or TRBD2 may be the D gene (5 bases each). Looked up from germline, CDR1 is KGHDR and CDR2 is SFDVKD. The CDR3 totals 17 residues. CDR3 protein: CATSDVGAGMVTWELFF. CDR3 nucleotides: TGTGCCACCAGTGACGTCGGGGCAGGGATGGTCACCTGGGAGCTGTTTTTT.

This clone was counted many times. The chain is built from TRBV20-1 and TRBJ1-4; D possibly corresponds to TRBD1 (6 bases). The CDR3 runs 12 residues. Looked up from germline, CDR1 is DFQATT and CDR2 is SNEGSKA (reference sequence). In nucleotides, the CDR3 is TGCAGCGTAGGGGGGAAGGGCGAAAAACTGTTTTTT. Its protein is CSVGGKGEKLFF.

This clone was seen many times. The chain couples TRBV9 to TRBJ2-6; no firm D call. Germline CDR1 and CDR2: SGDLS and YYNGEE. The CDR3 consists of 18 residues. The germline V and J ends were trimmed by 0 bases and 1 base, with 14 bases remaining between them. CDR3 amino acids: CASSVGPGPSSGANVLTF. CDR3 nucleotide sequence: TGTGCCAGCAGCGTAGGCCCGGGCCCCAGTTCTGGGGCCAACGTCCTGACTTTC.

This clone was seen repeatedly, ten times or more. This sequence may be a read error, since a much larger clone differs from it by one base. In the same sample, other DNA sequences code for this CDR3. The chain joins TRBV6-5 to TRBJ1-5; no definite D call. Between the trimmed V and J ends, which lost 8 bases and 2 bases, there was a span of 16 bases. Germline CDR1 and CDR2: MNHEY and SVGAGI. The CDR3 has 15 residues. The CDR3, as DNA: TGTGCCAGCGTACTCGAAGGTAGGGGCAATCAGCCCCAGCATTTT. Translation: CASVLEGRGNQPQHF.

The sample holds many counts of this clone. The rearrangement joins TRBV11-2 to TRBJ2-5; TRBD2 matches at 7 bases. Germline-derived CDR1 and CDR2 are SGHAT and FQNNGV. V was clipped by 4 bases and J by 6 bases; unmatched bases: 11. The length of the CDR3 is 15 residues. CDR3 DNA sequence: TGTGCCAGCAGCTCCCCGGGGAGCGGGGTAAAGACCCAGTACTTC. This gives the protein CASSSPGSGVKTQYF.

The table lists this clone with many counts. The chain is built from TRBV29-1 and TRBJ1-1; perhaps TRBD1 as D (5 bases). Germline assignment: CDR1 SQVTM and CDR2 ANQGSEA. The length of the CDR3 is 13 residues. V was shortened by 6 bases and J by 0 bases, with 11 bases between the two germline ends. The DNA of the CDR3 is TGCAGCGTCTGGACATCTTTGAACACTGAAGCTTTCTTT. Translated, it gives CSVWTSLNTEAFF.

This clone showed up many times. The chain links TRBV20-1 to TRBJ1-2; 8 bases agree with TRBD1. The ends lost 6 bases at V and 8 bases at J; junction bases unmatched: 11. The CDR3 is 13 residues long. Germline loops: CDR1 DFQATT, CDR2 SNEGSKA (reference sequence). The CDR3 sequence is CSAYRGGIEGYTF. The CDR3 DNA sequence: TGCAGTGCCTACAGGGGGGGAATTGAGGGCTACACCTTC.